The TCR beta chain described here comes from a study of pediatric ulcerative colitis (dated by TCRdb to between 2019 and 2020). Study-level background: Among the ulcerative colitis patients, several had pancolitis and two had left-sided colitis, and histology in every patient was consistent with ulcerative colitis. From 8 to 10 newly diagnosed, treatment-naive pediatric ulcerative colitis patients and four non-IBD control children, paired blood and rectal samples were collected. By Pediatric Ulcerative Colitis Activity Index, mild disease was classified in two patients, moderate disease in several and acute severe colitis in three.

What the research found in general, with its limitations: The healthy control group was small, with only a few individuals. For technical reasons, substantially fewer templates were yielded by the blood samples of a couple of patients, and these blood samples were excluded from blood-rectal overlap analysis. Because repertoires were derived from total lymphocyte DNA, patterns in rare subsets such as regulatory T cells may not have been reflected. T cells from blood may have been included in the rectal pinch biopsies, particularly in patients with overt colitis. Rectal repertoire features separated controls, mild-moderate and acute severe colitis patients; acute severe colitis showed reduced rectal diversity due to clonal expansions. A couple of rectal CDR3 clonotypes were detected in all ulcerative colitis patients and were not detected in any of the controls. Significantly higher autologous blood-rectal clonal overlap was found in ulcerative colitis patients than in controls, which suggested increased T cell trafficking to inflamed tissue.

The junction shows trimming of 10 bases on V and 3 bases on J, and the gene matches do not reach 3 bases of it. The CDR3 goes from the cysteine to the phenylalanine over 13 residues. The CDR3 DNA has 39 bases and is translated from base 1. Per the germline V gene, ENHRY is the CDR1 and SYGVKD is the CDR2. This clone was seen a few times. Its antigen target is currently unknown. Qualities for individual bases were not recorded, and no much larger clone is one base off. One to two pinch biopsies were taken from the rectum for research during colonoscopy. Before the diagnostic colonoscopy, none of the ulcerative colitis patients had been given any immunosuppressive medication. Before DNA was isolated, the rectal biopsies underwent proteinase K digestion. The Wizard kit (Promega) was used to extract genomic DNA from blood and intestinal samples. Using the immunoSEQ TRB Survey service, rearranged CDR3 beta regions were amplified from genomic DNA with multiplex V and J primers. To keep depth equal across samples, survey-level sequencing depth of up to 500,000 reads per sample was applied. The libraries were purified, combined into pools and sequenced with Illumina technology. Regarding the original processing steps: Productive clonality, sample overlap, pairwise scatters, CDR3 beta length, V/D/J gene usage and productiveness were assessed with immunoSEQ online tools. Calculated diversity was defined as the number of unique rearrangements divided by total templates times 100, and Shannon and Simpson indices were additionally computed. Principal component analysis used the R prcomp function and ggbiplot package on Z-score normalized data. Blood-rectal clonal overlap within each subject was quantified with Morisita's index. Sourced from immuneACCESS, this table was stored by TCRdb with only in-frame sequences that have V and J called. A share of the clones is absent; for the studies checked, an unresolved V gene accounts for under half, and the remainder has no known explanation. From that table come the V and J calls and clone size; the DNA was used to work out D and trimming. The sample yields roughly 45,000 clones; around 79% were counted once. Roughly 3.4% of the sample goes to the ten largest clones.

The origin of this receptor is a girl aged 5-17 years with moderate ulcerative colitis. The sample was gut tissue. This chain joins TRBV10-3 to TRBJ2-7; 13 bases in the middle match TRBD2. In nucleotides, the sequence is TGTGCCACCGGGACTAGCGGGAACTACGAGCAGTACTTC. Translated, it reads CATGTSGNYEQYF.